This is a list of T cell receptor beta chains from one sample in a study of T cell responses to AZD1222 COVID-19 vaccine. Clones were read by immunoSEQ multiplex PCR, and TCRdb kept only the in-frame ones, dropping some. The table includes approximately 140,000 clones, 75% to 95% detected once. The specimen comprised peripheral blood, sampled 28 days after the second AZD1222 dose. Receptor source: an adult who received the AZD1222 COVID-19 vaccine. CDR3s include the opening cysteine and the closing phenylalanine or tryptophan. A D gene is named only where the DNA matches it firmly. Size is stated for part of the rows, as once, few or many counts, or as a class when the clone is expanded.

v_gene: TRBV7-8
len: 12
abundance: NA
j_gene: TRBJ1-3
d_gene: NA
CDR3aa: CASSARRNTIYF
CDR3nt: TGTGCCAGCAGCGCCCGAAGAAACACCATATATTTT

v_gene: TRBV6-5
len: 11
abundance: NA
j_gene: TRBJ2-7
d_gene: NA
CDR3aa: CASSGDQEQYF
CDR3nt: TGTGCCAGCTCCGGCGACCAAGAGCAGTACTTC

v_gene: TRBV6-5
len: 14
abundance: NA
j_gene: TRBJ2-1
d_gene: NA
CDR3aa: CASTAYSAYNEQFF
CDR3nt: TGTGCCAGCACCGCCTATTCTGCCTACAATGAGCAGTTCTTC

v_gene: TRBV28
len: 13
abundance: NA
j_gene: TRBJ1-2
d_gene: NA
CDR3aa: CASKERNNYGYTF
CDR3nt: TGTGCCAGTAAGGAGCGGAACAACTATGGCTACACCTTC

v_gene: TRBV6-5
len: 13
abundance: NA
j_gene: TRBJ2-3
d_gene: NA
CDR3aa: CASSPAQTDTQYF
CDR3nt: TGTGCCAGCAGCCCAGCCCAGACAGATACGCAGTATTTT

v_gene: TRBV5-1
len: 15
abundance: NA
j_gene: TRBJ1-4
d_gene: NA
CDR3aa: CASSLTGNTNEKLFF
CDR3nt: TGCGCCAGCAGCTTGACAGGGAACACTAATGAAAAACTGTTTTTT

v_gene: TRBV5-4
len: 14
abundance: NA
j_gene: TRBJ1-6
d_gene: NA
CDR3aa: CASSMEGYNSPLHF
CDR3nt: TGTGCCAGCAGCATGGAGGGTTATAATTCACCCCTCCACTTT

v_gene: TRBV20-1
len: 15
abundance: NA
j_gene: TRBJ1-2
d_gene: TRBD1
CDR3aa: CSASNPPGTGFGYTF
CDR3nt: TGCAGTGCTAGTAATCCCCCCGGGACAGGCTTTGGCTACACCTTC

v_gene: TRBV5-1
len: 15
abundance: NA
j_gene: TRBJ2-1
d_gene: TRBD2
CDR3aa: CASTILAGAYNEQFF
CDR3nt: TGCGCCAGTACCATCCTAGCGGGAGCTTACAATGAGCAGTTCTTC

v_gene: TRBV6-5
len: 15
abundance: NA
j_gene: TRBJ1-2
d_gene: TRBD1
CDR3aa: CASTKGADGYYGYTF
CDR3nt: TGTGCCAGCACCAAGGGGGCGGACGGCTACTATGGCTACACCTTC

v_gene: TRBV6-1
len: 15
abundance: NA
j_gene: TRBJ2-7
d_gene: NA
CDR3aa: CASSEAQGEAYEQYF
CDR3nt: TGTGCCAGCAGTGAAGCGCAGGGTGAGGCCTACGAGCAGTACTTC

v_gene: TRBV11-2
len: 12
abundance: NA
j_gene: TRBJ2-7
d_gene: NA
CDR3aa: CASSLLSYEQYF
CDR3nt: TGTGCCAGCAGCCTCCTCTCCTACGAGCAGTACTTC

v_gene: TRBV18
len: 14
abundance: NA
j_gene: TRBJ2-1
d_gene: TRBD2
CDR3aa: CASSPQRGVNEQFF
CDR3nt: TGTGCCAGCTCACCACAGCGGGGGGTCAATGAGCAGTTCTTC

v_gene: TRBV5-6
len: 15
abundance: NA
j_gene: TRBJ2-1
d_gene: NA
CDR3aa: CASSPWGGAYNEQFF
CDR3nt: TGTGCCAGCAGCCCGTGGGGGGGCGCCTACAATGAGCAGTTCTTC

v_gene: TRBV25-1
len: 15
abundance: few
j_gene: TRBJ1-3
d_gene: NA
CDR3aa: CASSEQGSSGNTIYF
CDR3nt: TGTGCCAGCAGTGAACAGGGGAGCTCTGGAAACACCATATATTTT

v_gene: TRBV7-2
len: 15
abundance: once
j_gene: TRBJ1-2
d_gene: NA
CDR3aa: CASSDQQGGDGGYTF
CDR3nt: TGTGCCAGCAGCGACCAACAGGGCGGGGATGGGGGCTACACCTTC

v_gene: TRBV6-6
len: 16
abundance: NA
j_gene: TRBJ1-1
d_gene: NA
CDR3aa: CASSYRPPATNTEAFF
CDR3nt: TGTGCCAGCAGTTATAGGCCGCCCGCCACCAACACTGAAGCTTTCTTT

v_gene: TRBV7-9
len: 11
abundance: NA
j_gene: TRBJ1-4
d_gene: NA
CDR3aa: CATGLDEKLFF
CDR3nt: TGTGCCACGGGGTTAGATGAAAAACTGTTTTTT

v_gene: TRBV18
len: 14
abundance: NA
j_gene: TRBJ2-5
d_gene: TRBD2
CDR3aa: CASSPLAGRETQYF
CDR3nt: TGTGCCAGCTCACCACTAGCGGGGAGAGAGACCCAGTACTTC

v_gene: TRBV7-9
len: 16
abundance: NA
j_gene: TRBJ2-5
d_gene: NA
CDR3aa: CASSIGPGRRQETQYF
CDR3nt: TGTGCCAGCAGCATTGGGCCCGGACGGCGTCAAGAGACCCAGTACTTC

v_gene: TRBV6-1
len: 14
abundance: NA
j_gene: TRBJ1-3
d_gene: NA
CDR3aa: CASRLLSSGNTIYF
CDR3nt: TGTGCCAGCAGACTACTGAGCTCTGGAAACACCATATATTTT

v_gene: TRBV18
len: 15
abundance: NA
j_gene: TRBJ1-5
d_gene: NA
CDR3aa: CASSPPLGSNQPQHF
CDR3nt: TGTGCCAGCTCACCTCCCCTTGGGAGCAATCAGCCCCAGCATTTT

v_gene: TRBV19
len: 14
abundance: few
j_gene: TRBJ1-1
d_gene: NA
CDR3aa: CASSIQGGAAEAFF
CDR3nt: TGTGCCAGTAGTATCCAGGGAGGAGCGGCTGAAGCTTTCTTT

v_gene: TRBV5-1
len: 16
abundance: NA
j_gene: TRBJ1-6
d_gene: TRBD1
CDR3aa: CASSLDGQGWNSPLHF
CDR3nt: TGCGCCAGCAGCTTGGACGGACAGGGGTGGAATTCACCCCTCCACTTT

v_gene: TRBV6-4
len: 15
abundance: NA
j_gene: TRBJ1-2
d_gene: NA
CDR3aa: CASSPQGDIGYGYTF
CDR3nt: TGTGCCAGCAGCCCACAGGGCGACATAGGCTATGGCTACACCTTC

v_gene: TRBV19
len: 16
abundance: NA
j_gene: TRBJ2-2
d_gene: NA
CDR3aa: CASSIRREQSTGELFF
CDR3nt: TGTGCCAGTAGTATTAGGAGGGAACAGAGCACCGGGGAGCTGTTTTTT

v_gene: TRBV28
len: 13
abundance: NA
j_gene: TRBJ1-2
d_gene: TRBD1
CDR3aa: CASSSRDSGGYTF
CDR3nt: TGTGCCAGCAGTTCCCGGGACAGTGGGGGCTACACCTTC

v_gene: TRBV2
len: 15
abundance: NA
j_gene: TRBJ2-5
d_gene: TRBD1
CDR3aa: CASSAYRGQRETQYF
CDR3nt: TGTGCCAGCAGTGCATACAGGGGGCAGAGGGAGACCCAGTACTTC

v_gene: TRBV18
len: 14
abundance: NA
j_gene: TRBJ1-2
d_gene: NA
CDR3aa: CASSPRGDRYGYTF
CDR3nt: TGTGCCAGCTCACCTCGAGGGGATCGCTATGGCTACACCTTC

v_gene: TRBV9
len: 15
abundance: NA
j_gene: TRBJ1-6
d_gene: TRBD1
CDR3aa: CASSLSGQGGSPLHF
CDR3nt: TGTGCCAGCAGCCTATCGGGACAGGGGGGTTCACCCCTCCACTTT

v_gene: TRBV28
len: 16
abundance: NA
j_gene: TRBJ1-1
d_gene: TRBD1
CDR3aa: CASSFNRGLRGTEAFF
CDR3nt: TGTGCCAGCAGTTTCAACAGGGGGCTCAGGGGGACTGAAGCTTTCTTT

v_gene: TRBV6-5
len: 14
abundance: once
j_gene: TRBJ1-5
d_gene: TRBD1
CDR3aa: CASRRQGRNQPQHF
CDR3nt: TGTGCCAGCAGGCGACAGGGGCGCAATCAGCCCCAGCATTTT

v_gene: TRBV18
len: 18
abundance: NA
j_gene: TRBJ1-3
d_gene: TRBD1
CDR3aa: CASSPLQGTFGSGNTIYF
CDR3nt: TGTGCCAGCTCACCTCTACAGGGGACTTTCGGCTCTGGAAACACCATATATTTT

v_gene: TRBV11-3
len: 14
abundance: NA
j_gene: TRBJ1-1
d_gene: NA
CDR3aa: CASSFQQGSTEAFF
CDR3nt: TGTGCCAGCAGCTTCCAACAGGGAAGCACTGAAGCTTTCTTT

v_gene: TRBV14
len: 15
abundance: once
j_gene: TRBJ1-6
d_gene: TRBD1
CDR3aa: CASSRRTGVSSPLHF
CDR3nt: TGTGCCAGCAGCCGCAGAACAGGGGTAAGCTCACCCCTCCACTTT

v_gene: TRBV6-5
len: 15
abundance: once
j_gene: TRBJ1-2
d_gene: NA
CDR3aa: CASSYSVNENYGYTF
CDR3nt: TGTGCCAGCAGTTACTCGGTCAATGAGAACTATGGCTACACCTTC

v_gene: TRBV9
len: 17
abundance: once
j_gene: TRBJ1-2
d_gene: NA
CDR3aa: CASSGWQPVTSNYGYTF
CDR3nt: TGTGCCAGCAGCGGATGGCAGCCAGTAACCTCTAACTATGGCTACACCTTC

v_gene: TRBV29-1
len: 14
abundance: NA
j_gene: TRBJ1-5
d_gene: NA
CDR3aa: CSAGGGASNQPQHF
CDR3nt: TGCAGCGCGGGAGGGGGGGCGAGCAATCAGCCCCAGCATTTT

v_gene: TRBV25-1
len: 15
abundance: NA
j_gene: TRBJ2-1
d_gene: TRBD2
CDR3aa: CASSGAGGPYNEQFF
CDR3nt: TGTGCCAGCAGTGGGGCGGGAGGCCCCTACAATGAGCAGTTCTTC

v_gene: TRBV5-1
len: 14
abundance: once
j_gene: TRBJ2-1
d_gene: NA
CDR3aa: CASSLAGANNEQFF
CDR3nt: TGCGCCAGCAGCTTGGCGGGGGCAAACAATGAGCAGTTCTTC

v_gene: TRBV27
len: 15
abundance: once
j_gene: TRBJ2-3
d_gene: NA
CDR3aa: CASSLRLAETDTQYF
CDR3nt: TGTGCCAGCAGTTTGCGGCTAGCAGAAACAGATACGCAGTATTTT

v_gene: TRBV23-1
len: 16
abundance: NA
j_gene: TRBJ1-1
d_gene: NA
CDR3aa: CASTRAPRLMNTEAFF
CDR3nt: TGCGCCAGCACTCGAGCCCCTCGATTAATGAACACTGAAGCTTTCTTT

v_gene: TRBV5-1
len: 15
abundance: NA
j_gene: TRBJ2-3
d_gene: NA
CDR3aa: CASSLNREITDTQYF
CDR3nt: TGCGCCAGCAGCTTGAACAGGGAAATCACAGATACGCAGTATTTT

v_gene: TRBV6-5
len: 14
abundance: NA
j_gene: TRBJ1-1
d_gene: NA
CDR3aa: CASSYEGQGTEAFF
CDR3nt: TGTGCCAGCAGTTACGAGGGTCAGGGAACTGAAGCTTTCTTT

v_gene: TRBV2
len: 12
abundance: NA
j_gene: TRBJ2-3
d_gene: NA
CDR3aa: CAGNHNTDTQYF
CDR3nt: TGTGCCGGCAATCACAACACAGATACGCAGTATTTT

v_gene: TRBV30
len: 11
abundance: NA
j_gene: TRBJ1-5
d_gene: NA
CDR3aa: CAWGAGTSQHF
CDR3nt: TGTGCCTGGGGAGCCGGGACTTCCCAGCATTTT

v_gene: TRBV19
len: 18
abundance: NA
j_gene: TRBJ2-1
d_gene: TRBD2
CDR3aa: CASSMGLAGGPARNEQFF
CDR3nt: TGTGCCAGTAGTATGGGACTAGCGGGAGGCCCGGCGAGGAATGAGCAGTTCTTC

v_gene: TRBV7-2
len: 13
abundance: NA
j_gene: TRBJ1-2
d_gene: NA
CDR3aa: CASSLPQVYGYTF
CDR3nt: TGTGCCAGCAGCTTACCCCAGGTCTATGGCTACACCTTC

v_gene: TRBV20-1
len: 14
abundance: NA
j_gene: TRBJ1-2
d_gene: NA
CDR3aa: CSASSGAANYGYTF
CDR3nt: TGCAGTGCTAGTTCAGGGGCCGCAAACTATGGCTACACCTTC

v_gene: TRBV6-5
len: 15
abundance: NA
j_gene: TRBJ1-1
d_gene: NA
CDR3aa: CASSSPEGLNTEAFF
CDR3nt: TGTGCCAGCAGCTCCCCGGAGGGGTTGAACACTGAAGCTTTCTTT

v_gene: TRBV3-1/TRBV3-2
len: 16
abundance: NA
j_gene: TRBJ1-3
d_gene: TRBD1
CDR3aa: CASSQEAGGFGNTIYF
CDR3nt: TGTGCCAGCAGCCAAGAGGCAGGGGGTTTTGGAAACACCATATATTTT

v_gene: TRBV19
len: 11
abundance: once
j_gene: TRBJ2-7
d_gene: TRBD2
CDR3aa: CASWGGDEQYF
CDR3nt: TGTGCCAGTTGGGGAGGGGACGAGCAGTACTTC

v_gene: TRBV19
len: 12
abundance: NA
j_gene: TRBJ1-5
d_gene: NA
CDR3aa: CATGGSGQPQHF
CDR3nt: TGTGCCACCGGGGGTTCGGGTCAGCCCCAGCATTTT

v_gene: TRBV4-1
len: 15
abundance: NA
j_gene: TRBJ2-2
d_gene: NA
CDR3aa: CASSLSAAGPGELFF
CDR3nt: TGCGCCAGCAGCCTCTCAGCGGCCGGGCCCGGGGAGCTGTTTTTT

v_gene: TRBV18
len: 15
abundance: NA
j_gene: TRBJ1-1
d_gene: NA
CDR3aa: CASSPWGRGKTEAFF
CDR3nt: TGTGCCAGCTCACCCTGGGGGCGCGGGAAGACTGAAGCTTTCTTT

v_gene: TRBV4-1
len: 13
abundance: NA
j_gene: TRBJ2-2
d_gene: NA
CDR3aa: CASSHPNTGELFF
CDR3nt: TGCGCCAGCAGCCACCCTAACACCGGGGAGCTGTTTTTT

v_gene: TRBV19
len: 16
abundance: NA
j_gene: TRBJ2-3
d_gene: NA
CDR3aa: CASSVEGARLWDTQYF
CDR3nt: TGTGCCAGTAGTGTGGAGGGGGCCAGGCTTTGGGATACGCAGTATTTT